This T cell receptor beta chain was captured in a study of cytomegalovirus exposure and HLA in healthy donors. Findings of the study overall: Subsequent analysis of the 120 or so validation repertoires found a tendency for first-cohort TCR clusters to co-occur. Among TCR beta chains, those listed as cytomegalovirus-associated numbered over 150.

Some clones are missing from TCRdb's copy, which holds only in-frame ones; the method was immunoSEQ multiplex PCR. The table has approximately 160,000 clones, about 96% seen once. A word on this clone: The antigen is unknown.

The junction had 6 bases not matched to a gene; V was cut back by 6 bases and J by 2 bases. The V gene's germline CDR1 is MNHNY and CDR2 SVGAGI (reference sequence). The CDR3 has 14 residues. The chain couples TRBV6-6 to TRBJ1-2; 7 bases are a match to TRBD1. The origin of this receptor is a woman aged 18-29 years in good health and CMV-seronegative. The specimen sequenced was PBMCs. The CDR3 DNA follows: TGTGCCAGCAGGCGGGACAGACTGAACTATGGCTACACCTTC. Translated: CASRRDRLNYGYTF.